A single sample is the source of the 17 T cell receptor beta chains below, sequenced in a study of blood T cell repertoires in COVID-19. Data came from immunoSEQ multiplex PCR; TCRdb stores just in-frame clones and leaves some out. This table has around 63,000 clones, just over 85% appearing once. The sample consisted of peripheral blood. The receptors derive from a woman of 80 years or more with acute or convalescent COVID-19.

The chain couples TRBV2 to TRBJ2-2, with 7 positions matching TRBD1. Germline V gives CDR1 SNHLY, CDR2 FYNNEI. The CDR3 runs 14 residues. V dropped 7 bases and J dropped 2; count of bases not matched to a gene: 4. The CDR3: CASKQGPNTGELFF. The CDR3 coding sequence is TGTGCCAGCAAACAGGGGCCAAACACCGGGGAGCTGTTTTTT. The full variable domain, rest sourced from reference TRBV2 and TRBJ2-2, is EPEVTQTPSHQVTQMGQEVILRCVPISNHLYFYWYRQILGQKVEFLVSFYNNEISEKSEIFDDQFSVERPDGSNFTLKIRSTKLEDSAMYFCASKQGPNTGELFFGEGSRLTVL.

This CDR3 reads CASSTDRGIYNEQFF. CDR3 nucleotide sequence: TGTGCCAGCAGTACGGACAGGGGGATCTACAATGAGCAGTTCTTC. The chain is built from TRBV2 and TRBJ2-1, with 10 bases matching TRBD1. The V gene end was trimmed by 5 bases and the J gene end by 3 bases; junction bases not matched to a gene: 4. The CDR3 is 15 amino acids. Germline CDR1 reads SNHLY; CDR2 reads FYNNEI.

The rearrangement joins TRBV19 to TRBJ1-2; D gene ambiguous. The CDR3 consists of 12 residues. The ends were cut back, 6 bases at V and 8 bases at J, with 13 bases in the middle. Germline V gives CDR1 LNHDA, CDR2 SQIVND (reference sequence). The CDR3 reads CASRRELDGYTF. In DNA form, the CDR3 reads TGTGCCAGTAGACGGGAACTTGACGGCTACACCTTC.

The chain employs TRBV11-1 and TRBJ2-7; the match to TRBD2 covers 7 bases. J was trimmed by 4 bases and V by 1 base; bases with no gene match: 7. Germline V gene sequence: CDR1 SGHAT, CDR2 FQDESV (reference sequence). This CDR3 comprises 15 residues. CDR3 bases: TGTGCCAGCAGCTTAGAACCCAGCGGGGTTTACGAGCAGTACTTC. Its translation is CASSLEPSGVYEQYF.

The V and J genes are TRBV5-4 and TRBJ2-7; D is possibly TRBD1 (6 bases). Germline CDR1 reads SGHNT; CDR2 reads YYREEE (reference sequence). CDR3 length equals 14 residues. V lost 4 bases to trimming and J lost 3 bases, with 14 bases between them. The CDR3 coding sequence is TGTGCCAGCAGCCGAACAGGGTATAGCTACGAGCAGTACTTC. Protein product: CASSRTGYSYEQYF.

This clone was observed a single time. The junction departs from the called germline gene at one end, perhaps through a read error. Distinct nucleotide sequences in the sample also encode this CDR3. This chain connects TRBV5-5 to TRBJ1-2; D ambiguous. Germline V lookup: CDR1 SGHKS, CDR2 YYEKEE (reference sequence). The CDR3 loop spans 15 amino acids. The CDR3 DNA reads TGTGCCAGCAGTTTGGACTGGGCACTTAACTATGGCTACACCTTC. This codes for CASSLDWALNYGYTF.

V gene TRBV7-2 combines with J gene TRBJ1-1; maybe TRBD1 (6 bases). The CDR3 is 16 residues long. V was shortened by 5 bases and J by 3 bases, with 19 bases between the two germline ends. Germline CDR1 and CDR2: SGHTA and FQGNSA. The CDR3 spells CASSPRWGPKDTEAFF. In nucleotides, the CDR3 is TGTGCCAGCAGCCCGCGTTGGGGGCCAAAGGACACTGAAGCTTTCTTT.

This chain joins TRBV6-1 and TRBJ1-4, with TRBD1 matching 7 bases. Germline CDR1 is MNHNS and CDR2 is SASEGT. V shed 3 bases, J shed 8 bases, and the junction held 6 bases outside the gene matches. This CDR3 has 14 amino acids. For the CDR3, the DNA is TGTGCCAGCAGTGATAGGGACAGAGCCGAAAAACTGTTTTTT. Translated, it gives CASSDRDRAEKLFF.

The V gene is TRBV6-5, the J gene TRBJ1-2, with 7 bases lining up with TRBD1. The germline CDR1 and CDR2 sequences are MNHEY and SVGAGI. The CDR3 length is 13 residues. The V gene end was trimmed by 7 bases and the J gene end by 6 bases; junction bases not matched to a gene: 8. The chain's CDR3 is CASTRGQSNGYTF. The DNA for the CDR3 is TGTGCCAGCACTAGGGGACAGTCAAATGGCTACACCTTC.

The V and J genes are TRBV19 and TRBJ1-1, with D hard to call. From germline, CDR1 is LNHDA and CDR2 SQIVND (reference sequence). The CDR3 runs to 13 residues. V lost 5 bases to trimming and J lost 4 bases, with 11 bases between them. The chain's CDR3 is CASSSPQVTEAFF. In nucleotides, the CDR3 is TGTGCCAGTAGTTCGCCCCAGGTCACTGAAGCTTTCTTT.

The chain is built from TRBV21-1 and TRBJ2-3; the table's D call TRBD2 went unverified against the DNA. TRBV21-1 has pseudogene status. The CDR3 extends over 17 amino acids. The CDR3 DNA is TGTGCCAGCAGCAAAACGACTGGGGGGGCAAGAACAGATACGCAGTATTTT. Residues: CASSKTTGGARTDTQYF.

The chain couples TRBV3-1 (or the pseudogene TRBV3-2) to TRBJ2-2, with 7 bases lining up with TRBD2. The germline V gene encodes CDR1 LGHDT and CDR2 YNNKEL (reference sequence). This CDR3 contains 17 residues. The trim removed 0 bases at V and 7 bases at J, leaving 11 bases unmatched. Here the CDR3 DNA reads TGTGCCAGCAGCCAAGAGCCCCTAGCGGCTTCGGGCGGGGAGCTGTTTTTT. Its translation: CASSQEPLAASGGELFF.

This chain connects TRBV7-6 to TRBJ2-5; 11 positions match TRBD2. J lost 0 bases, V lost 3 bases, and 3 bases had no gene match. The CDR3 is 16 residues long. The germline gives CDR1 SGHVS, CDR2 FNYEAQ. The CDR3 coding sequence is TGTGCCAGCAGCTTCGGACTAGCGGGTAACCAAGAGACCCAGTACTTC. It specifies CASSFGLAGNQETQYF.

V and J are TRBV9 and TRBJ1-2, with D tentatively TRBD1 (6 bases). From germline, CDR1 is SGDLS and CDR2 YYNGEE. V dropped 3 bases and J dropped 4 bases, with 16 bases sitting between them. The CDR3 runs 15 residues. The CDR3, as DNA: TGTGCCAGCAGCGATATAGGGGGACAAGGCTATGGCTACACCTTC. Its translation is CASSDIGGQGYGYTF.

The V gene is TRBV2, the J gene TRBJ2-7, with TRBD2 as a possible D gene (5 bases). The germline V and J ends were trimmed by 3 bases and 2 bases, with 11 bases remaining between them. Germline V gene data show CDR1 as SNHLY and CDR2 as FYNNEI. The CDR3 spans 14 residues. This chain's CDR3 is CASSDRRLAYEQYF. The DNA of the CDR3 is TGTGCCAGCAGTGATCGGAGGCTGGCCTACGAGCAGTACTTC.

The genes are TRBV6-1 and TRBJ1-1; no clear D. This CDR3 is 15 amino acids long. Germline V lookup: CDR1 MNHNS, CDR2 SASEGT. The V end was cut by 1 base, the J end by 3 bases, with 12 bases between. The CDR3 coding sequence is TGTGCCAGCAGTGAAGAGGGAGCAGATTACACTGAAGCTTTCTTT. Translation: CASSEEGADYTEAFF.

The chain recombines TRBV19 with TRBJ2-2; 9 positions agree with TRBD1. The CDR3 has 17 amino acids. In germline, CDR1 is LNHDA, CDR2 SQIVND (reference sequence). With 2 bases clipped from V and 4 bases from J, the junction kept 8 bases outside the gene matches. This CDR3 reads CASSIPTGGYSTGELFF. DNA of the CDR3: TGTGCCAGTAGTATACCAACAGGGGGCTATAGCACCGGGGAGCTGTTTTTT. The variable domain in full, completed from reference TRBV19 and TRBJ2-2, reads DGGITQSPKYLFRKEGQNVTLSCEQNLNHDAMYWYRQDPGQGLRLIYYSQIVNDFQKGDIAEGYSVSREKKESFPLTVTSAQKNPTAFYLCASSIPTGGYSTGELFFGEGSRLTVL.